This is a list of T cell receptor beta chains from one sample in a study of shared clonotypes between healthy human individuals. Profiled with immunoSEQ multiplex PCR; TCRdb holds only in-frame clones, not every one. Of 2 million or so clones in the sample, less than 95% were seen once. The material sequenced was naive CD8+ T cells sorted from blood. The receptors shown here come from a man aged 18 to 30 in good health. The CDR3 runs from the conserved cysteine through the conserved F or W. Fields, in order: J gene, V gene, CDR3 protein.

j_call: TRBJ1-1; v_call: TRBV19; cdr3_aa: CASSTQGGKVEAFF
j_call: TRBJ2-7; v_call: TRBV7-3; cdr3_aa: CASSPLPGSYEQYF
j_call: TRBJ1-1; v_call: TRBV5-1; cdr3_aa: CASSFGPGTEAFF
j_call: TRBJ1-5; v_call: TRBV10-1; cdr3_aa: CASSDAPIQGRFGQPQHF
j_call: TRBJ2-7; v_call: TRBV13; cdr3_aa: CASSLGARVFEQYF
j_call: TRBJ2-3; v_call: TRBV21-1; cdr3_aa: CASTRGLRDTQYF
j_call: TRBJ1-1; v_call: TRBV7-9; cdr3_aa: CASSPGTGGMNTEAFF
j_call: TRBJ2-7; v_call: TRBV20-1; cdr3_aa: CSAPIINEQYF
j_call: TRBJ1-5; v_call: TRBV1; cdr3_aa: CTSSQAQGAEQPQHF
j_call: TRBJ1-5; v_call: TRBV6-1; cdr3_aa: CASSESVAQHF
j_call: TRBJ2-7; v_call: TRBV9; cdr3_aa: CASSPRTGYHEQYF
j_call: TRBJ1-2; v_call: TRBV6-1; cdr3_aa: CASRDLTDSYGYTF
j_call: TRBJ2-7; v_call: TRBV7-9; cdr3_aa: CASSLPSAYEQYF
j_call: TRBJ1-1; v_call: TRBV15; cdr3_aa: CATSSGYETGNTEAFF
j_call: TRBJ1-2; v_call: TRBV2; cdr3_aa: CASSEPQGIYYGYTF
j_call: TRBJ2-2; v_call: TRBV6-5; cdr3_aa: CASGYTGELFF
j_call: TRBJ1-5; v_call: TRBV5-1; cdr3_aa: CASSPGTEGWQPQHF
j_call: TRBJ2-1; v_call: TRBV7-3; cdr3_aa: CASSLIQVPNNEQFF
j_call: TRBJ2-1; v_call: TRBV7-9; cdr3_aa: CASSLKVGERGLWEQFF
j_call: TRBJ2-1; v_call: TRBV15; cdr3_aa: CATSIAGRWLEQFF
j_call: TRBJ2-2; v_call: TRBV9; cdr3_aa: CASSAGQGALGELFF
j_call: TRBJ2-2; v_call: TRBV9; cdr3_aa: CASSVGSGELFF
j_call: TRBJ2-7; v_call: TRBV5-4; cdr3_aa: CASSLGQGASYEQYF
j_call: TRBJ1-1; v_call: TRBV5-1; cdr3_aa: CASSLSPDNTEAFF
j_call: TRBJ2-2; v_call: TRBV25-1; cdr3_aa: CASDRGSGELFF
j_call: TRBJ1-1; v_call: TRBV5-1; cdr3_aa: CASSFGQGEAFF
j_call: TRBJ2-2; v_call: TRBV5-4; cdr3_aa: CASSLPTSGSDTGELFF
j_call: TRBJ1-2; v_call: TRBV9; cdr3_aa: CASSVGQGHYGYTF
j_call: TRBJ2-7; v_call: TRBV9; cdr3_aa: CASSSRGTDTYYEQYF
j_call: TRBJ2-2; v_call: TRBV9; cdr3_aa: CASSVGVGTGTGELFF
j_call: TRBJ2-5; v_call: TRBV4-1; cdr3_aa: CASSHGLAGLGVQETQYF
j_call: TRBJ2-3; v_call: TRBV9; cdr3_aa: CASSVLESYTDTQYF
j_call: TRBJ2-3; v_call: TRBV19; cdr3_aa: CASSNGPTDTQYF
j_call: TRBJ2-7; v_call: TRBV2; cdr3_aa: CASGQTYEQYF
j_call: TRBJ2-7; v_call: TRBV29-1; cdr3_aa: CSVEMGEGLGEQYF